The source of this T cell receptor (beta chain) is a study of cytomegalovirus exposure and HLA in healthy donors. In the PCR, 60 Vbeta and 13 Jbeta primers were used. Some clones are missing from TCRdb's copy, which holds only in-frame ones; the method was immunoSEQ multiplex PCR. Found here are about 170,000 clones, roughly 80% of them singletons; the top ten hold about 2.4%. V was pared by 2 bases and J by 4 bases, with 7 bases of the junction left unmatched. The V gene's germline CDR1 is GTSNPN and CDR2 SVGIG (reference sequence). There are 15 residues in the CDR3. The clonotype comes from a male donor in good health and CMV-seronegative. Sequenced: PBMCs. This sequence joins TRBV30 and TRBJ1-3; 8 bases agree with TRBD1. CDR3 sequence (DNA): TGTGCCTGGAGTCTGGACAGGGCGGGAGGAAACACCATATATTTT. Translation gives CAWSLDRAGGNTIYF. The full variable domain, rest sourced from reference TRBV30 and TRBJ1-3, is SQTIHQWPATLVQPVGSPLSLECTVEGTSNPNLYWYRQAAGRGLQLLFYSVGIGQISSEVPQNLSASRPQDRQFILSSKKLLLSDSGFYLCAWSLDRAGGNTIYFGEGSWLTVV.